The 9 T cell receptor beta chains given below trace back to one sample, sequenced in a study of shared clonotypes between healthy human individuals. Only in-frame clones appear in the TCRdb table, and some are missing; sequencing was by immunoSEQ multiplex PCR. The sample holds some 790,000 clones, 72% seen once. Sequenced input: memory CD4+ T cells sorted from blood. Subset denoted: CD45RA-negative fraction. The receptors come from a woman aged 25-40 years in good health.

The chain recombines TRBV5-1 with TRBJ2-2; 7 bases are a match to TRBD2. The CDR3 runs 16 residues. V dropped 3 bases and J dropped 2; count of bases not matched to a gene: 7. Germline V CDR1 and CDR2: SGHRS, YFSETQ. The CDR3 bases are TGCGCCAGCAGCTCGACCCTAGCGGAAAACACCGGGGAGCTGTTTTTT. The encoded protein is CASSSTLAENTGELFF.

The chain couples TRBV6-6 to TRBJ1-2; D is ambiguous. Trimming stripped 6 bases from V and 8 bases from J, with 16 bases between. Germline CDR1 and CDR2: MNHNY and SVGAGI (reference sequence). The CDR3 is 13 amino acids. CDR3 DNA sequence: TGTGCCAGCAGCCCAAATGCGGCGGAAGGCTACACCTTC. It is translated as CASSPNAAEGYTF.

V is TRBV5-4 and J is TRBJ2-7; D remains unclear. The length of the CDR3 is 13 residues. CDR1 SGHNT and CDR2 YYREEE come from the germline V gene (reference sequence). The V end lost 7 bases, the J end lost 5 bases, and 16 bases lay between the germline ends. CDR3 residues: CASSGRHLDEQYF. CDR3 DNA sequence: TGTGCCAGCTCCGGACGCCATCTCGACGAGCAGTACTTC.

This clone was seen a single time. V and J are TRBV11-3 and TRBJ2-2; TRBD1 agrees at 8 bases. Germline V gives CDR1 SGHNT, CDR2 YENEEA. The CDR3 totals 15 residues. J lost 5 bases, V lost 5 bases, and 7 bases had no gene match. CDR3 DNA: TGTGCCAGCAGCACCGGACAGGGTCGAACCGGGGAGCTGTTTTTT. Amino acids: CASSTGQGRTGELFF.

CDR3 nucleotide sequence: TGTGCCAGCAGAACCCCCCAGGGAAGGGCTGAAGCTTTCTTT. Residues: CASRTPQGRAEAFF. This chain links TRBV27 with TRBJ1-1, with D perhaps TRBD1 (5 bases). Looked up from germline, CDR1 is MNHEY and CDR2 is SMNVEV (reference sequence). The CDR3 consists of 14 residues. V was clipped by 6 bases and J by 6 bases, with 17 bases between them.

The rearrangement uses TRBV7-1 and TRBJ2-7; unclear D gene. TRBV7-1 belongs to the ORF category, with a function that is uncertain. With 4 bases removed from V and 2 bases from J, the gap between germline ends came to 12 bases. This CDR3 contains 14 residues. The CDR3 sequence is CASSLNGGTYEQYF. The CDR3 DNA reads as TGTGCCAGCAGCTTAAACGGCGGAACCTACGAGCAGTACTTC.

The chain recombines TRBV5-1 with TRBJ1-1, with a possible D match to TRBD1 (6 bases). This CDR3 is 14 amino acids long. Trimming removed 5 bases at V and 1 base at J, with 12 bases between. Germline CDR1 and CDR2: SGHRS and YFSETQ. This CDR3 reads CASRIGTSNTEAFF. CDR3 coding DNA: TGCGCCAGCAGAATCGGGACATCGAACACTGAAGCTTTCTTT.

The gene calls are TRBV11-2 and TRBJ2-1; tentative D call: TRBD2 (5 bases). Germline lookup yields CDR1 SGHAT and CDR2 FQNNGV. The ends were cut back, 3 bases at V and 0 bases at J, with 9 bases in the middle. CDR3 length: 15 residues. CDR3 DNA sequence: TGTGCCAGCAGCTTGCCTAGCCACTCCTACAATGAGCAGTTCTTC. Protein sequence: CASSLPSHSYNEQFF.

The rearrangement joins TRBV28 to TRBJ2-5; D perhaps matches TRBD1 (5 bases). V lost 3 bases to trimming and J lost 1 base, with 9 bases between them. The germline V gene has CDR1 MDHEN and CDR2 SYDVKM. The CDR3 has 14 amino acids. The CDR3, as DNA: TGTGCCAGCAGTTTTTGGCAGGGCCAAGAGACCCAGTACTTC. This translates into CASSFWQGQETQYF.